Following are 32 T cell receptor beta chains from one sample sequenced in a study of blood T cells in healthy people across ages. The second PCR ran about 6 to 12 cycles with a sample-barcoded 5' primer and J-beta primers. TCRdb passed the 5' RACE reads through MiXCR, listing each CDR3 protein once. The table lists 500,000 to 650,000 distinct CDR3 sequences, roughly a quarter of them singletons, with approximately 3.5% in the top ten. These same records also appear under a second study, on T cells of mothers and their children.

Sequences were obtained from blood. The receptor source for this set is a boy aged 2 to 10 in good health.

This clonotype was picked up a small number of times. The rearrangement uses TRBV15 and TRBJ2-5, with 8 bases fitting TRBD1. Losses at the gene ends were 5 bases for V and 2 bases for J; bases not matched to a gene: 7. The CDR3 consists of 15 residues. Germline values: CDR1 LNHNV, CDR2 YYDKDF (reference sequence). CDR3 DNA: TGTGCCACCAGCCAAGGGACAGGAGGTCAAGAGACCCAGTACTTC. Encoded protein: CATSQGTGGQETQYF.

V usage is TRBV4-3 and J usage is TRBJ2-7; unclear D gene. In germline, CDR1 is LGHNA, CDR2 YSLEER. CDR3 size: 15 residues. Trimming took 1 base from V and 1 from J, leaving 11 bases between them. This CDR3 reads CASSQVFSRSYEQYF. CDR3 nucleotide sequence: TGCGCCAGCAGCCAAGTATTTAGCCGGTCCTACGAGCAGTACTTC.

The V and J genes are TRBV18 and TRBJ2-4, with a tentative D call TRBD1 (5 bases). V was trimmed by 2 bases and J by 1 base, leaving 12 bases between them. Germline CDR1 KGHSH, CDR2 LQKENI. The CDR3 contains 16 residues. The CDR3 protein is CASSPVKGMAKNIQYF. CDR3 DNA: TGTGCCAGCTCACCAGTCAAGGGGATGGCCAAAAACATTCAGTACTTC.

The CDR3 nucleotides read TGTGCCAGCAGCTTAGAGCCACCCGACGAGCAGTACTTC. It encodes CASSLEPPDEQYF. V gene TRBV7-9 combines with J gene TRBJ2-7; D gene ambiguous. This CDR3 has 13 residues. Trimming shortened V by 1 base and J by 5 bases, and 9 bases separated the two germline ends. From germline, CDR1 is SEHNR and CDR2 FQNEAQ (reference sequence).

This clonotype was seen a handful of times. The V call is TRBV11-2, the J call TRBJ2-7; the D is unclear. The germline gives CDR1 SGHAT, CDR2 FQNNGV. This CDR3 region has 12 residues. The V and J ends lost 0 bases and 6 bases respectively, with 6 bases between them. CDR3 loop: CASSLDRVEQYF. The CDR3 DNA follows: TGTGCCAGCAGCTTAGATCGGGTCGAGCAGTACTTC.

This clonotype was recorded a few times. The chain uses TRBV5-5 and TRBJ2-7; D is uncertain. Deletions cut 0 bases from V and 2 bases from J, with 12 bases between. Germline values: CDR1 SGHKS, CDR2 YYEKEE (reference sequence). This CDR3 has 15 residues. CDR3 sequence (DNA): TGTGCCAGCAGCTTGGCTGGTACAGCTGCCTACGAGCAGTACTTC. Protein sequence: CASSLAGTAAYEQYF.

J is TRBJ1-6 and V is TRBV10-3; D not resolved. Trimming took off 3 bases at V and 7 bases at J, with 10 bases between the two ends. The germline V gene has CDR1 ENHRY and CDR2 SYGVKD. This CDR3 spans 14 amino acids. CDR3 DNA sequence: TGTGCCATCAGTGACCCCAGTTACAATTCACCCCTCCACTTT. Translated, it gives CAISDPSYNSPLHF.

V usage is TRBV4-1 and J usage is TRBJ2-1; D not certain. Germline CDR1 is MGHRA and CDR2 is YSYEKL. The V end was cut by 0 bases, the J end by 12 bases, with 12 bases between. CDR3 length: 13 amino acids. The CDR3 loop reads CASSQDSNRRQFF. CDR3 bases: TGCGCCAGCAGCCAAGATTCGAATCGACGGCAGTTCTTC.

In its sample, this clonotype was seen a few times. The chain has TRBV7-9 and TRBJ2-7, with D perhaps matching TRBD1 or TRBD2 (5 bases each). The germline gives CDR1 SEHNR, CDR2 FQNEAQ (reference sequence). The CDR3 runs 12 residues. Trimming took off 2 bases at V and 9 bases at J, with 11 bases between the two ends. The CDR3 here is CASSLRGTWQYF. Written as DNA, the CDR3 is TGTGCCAGCAGCTTAAGAGGGACGTGGCAGTACTTC.

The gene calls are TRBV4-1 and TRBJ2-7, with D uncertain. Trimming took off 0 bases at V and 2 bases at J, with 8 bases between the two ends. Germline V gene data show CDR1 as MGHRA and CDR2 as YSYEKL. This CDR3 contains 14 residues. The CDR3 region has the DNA TGCGCCAGCAGCCAAGAGGCCGTTCCCTACGAGCAGTACTTC. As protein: CASSQEAVPYEQYF.

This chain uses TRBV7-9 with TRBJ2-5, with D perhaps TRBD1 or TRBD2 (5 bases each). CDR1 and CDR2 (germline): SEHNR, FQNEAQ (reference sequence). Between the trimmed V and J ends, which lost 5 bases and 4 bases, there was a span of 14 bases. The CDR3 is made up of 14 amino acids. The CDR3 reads CASSRLIGTETQYF. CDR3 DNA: TGTGCCAGCAGCCGCCTTATCGGGACAGAGACCCAGTACTTC.

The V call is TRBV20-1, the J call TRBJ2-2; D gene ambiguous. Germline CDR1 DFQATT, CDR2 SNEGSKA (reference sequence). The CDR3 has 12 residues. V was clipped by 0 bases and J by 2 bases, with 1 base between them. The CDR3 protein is CSARDNTGELFF. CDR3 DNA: TGCAGTGCTAGAGACAACACCGGGGAGCTGTTTTTT.

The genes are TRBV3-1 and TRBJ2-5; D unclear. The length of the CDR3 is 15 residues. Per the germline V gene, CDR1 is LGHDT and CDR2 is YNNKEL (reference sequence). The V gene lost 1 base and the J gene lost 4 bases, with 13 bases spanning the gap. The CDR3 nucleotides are TGTGCCAGCAGCCAAGTCCCACAATCACGAGAGACCCAGTACTTC. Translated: CASSQVPQSRETQYF.

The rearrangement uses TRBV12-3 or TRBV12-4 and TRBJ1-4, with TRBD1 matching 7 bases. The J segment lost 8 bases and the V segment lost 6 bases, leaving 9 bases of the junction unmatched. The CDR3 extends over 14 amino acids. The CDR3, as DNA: TGTGCCAGCAGCTCGGGACAGTGGGGGGAAAAACTGTTTTTT. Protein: CASSSGQWGEKLFF.

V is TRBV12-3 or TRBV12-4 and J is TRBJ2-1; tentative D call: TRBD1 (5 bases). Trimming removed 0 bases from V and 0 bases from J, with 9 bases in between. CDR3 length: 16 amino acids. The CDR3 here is CASSLAGQSSYNEQFF. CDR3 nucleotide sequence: TGTGCCAGCAGTTTAGCGGGGCAGAGCTCCTACAATGAGCAGTTCTTC.

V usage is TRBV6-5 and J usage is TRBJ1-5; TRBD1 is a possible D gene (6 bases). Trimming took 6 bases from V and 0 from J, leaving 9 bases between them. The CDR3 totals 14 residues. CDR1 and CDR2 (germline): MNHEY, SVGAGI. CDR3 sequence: CASSQGHSNQPQHF. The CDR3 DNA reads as TGTGCCAGCAGCCAGGGACATAGCAATCAGCCCCAGCATTTT.

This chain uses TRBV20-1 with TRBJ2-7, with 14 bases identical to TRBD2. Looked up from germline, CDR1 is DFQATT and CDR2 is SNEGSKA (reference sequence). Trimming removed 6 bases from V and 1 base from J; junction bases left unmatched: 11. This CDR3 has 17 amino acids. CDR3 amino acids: CSAARGGTSGSSYEQYF. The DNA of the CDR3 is TGCAGTGCAGCCCGTGGGGGGACTAGCGGGAGTTCCTACGAGCAGTACTTC.

CDR3 residues: CSASPGAGNTIYF. CDR3 DNA sequence: TGCAGTGCTAGTCCGGGAGCTGGAAACACCATATATTTT. This sequence joins TRBV20-1 and TRBJ1-3; D call uncertain. The CDR3 has 13 residues. Germline V lookup: CDR1 DFQATT, CDR2 SNEGSKA (reference sequence). Trimming stripped 3 bases from V and 2 bases from J, with 8 bases between.

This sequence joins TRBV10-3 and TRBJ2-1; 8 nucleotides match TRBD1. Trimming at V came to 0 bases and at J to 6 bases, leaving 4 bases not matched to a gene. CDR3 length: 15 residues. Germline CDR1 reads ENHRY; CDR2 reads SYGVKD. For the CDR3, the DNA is TGTGCCATCAGTGAGTCAGTGCAGGGGGCCAATGAGCAGTTCTTC. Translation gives CAISESVQGANEQFF.

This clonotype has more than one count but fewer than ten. The CDR3, as DNA: TGCAGCGCAGCGACAGGGACCAGAGAGACCCAGTACTTC. Amino acids: CSAATGTRETQYF. V usage is TRBV29-1 and J usage is TRBJ2-5; 7 bases match TRBD1. V lost 7 bases and J lost 4; bases outside the gene matches: 9. From germline, CDR1 is SQVTM and CDR2 ANQGSEA. The CDR3 extends over 13 amino acids.

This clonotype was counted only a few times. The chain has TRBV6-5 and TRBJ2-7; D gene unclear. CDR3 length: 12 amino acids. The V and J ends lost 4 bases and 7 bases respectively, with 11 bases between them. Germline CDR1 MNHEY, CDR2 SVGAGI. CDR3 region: CASSLSPWEQYF. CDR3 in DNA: TGTGCCAGCAGTTTAAGCCCGTGGGAGCAGTACTTC.

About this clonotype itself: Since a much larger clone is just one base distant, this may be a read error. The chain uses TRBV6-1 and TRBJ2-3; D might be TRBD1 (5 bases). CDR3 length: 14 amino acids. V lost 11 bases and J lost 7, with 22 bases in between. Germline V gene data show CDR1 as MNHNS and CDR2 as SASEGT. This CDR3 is CAGYAWGTINTQYF. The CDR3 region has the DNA TGTGCCGGCTATGCATGGGGCACTATAAATACGCAGTATTTT.

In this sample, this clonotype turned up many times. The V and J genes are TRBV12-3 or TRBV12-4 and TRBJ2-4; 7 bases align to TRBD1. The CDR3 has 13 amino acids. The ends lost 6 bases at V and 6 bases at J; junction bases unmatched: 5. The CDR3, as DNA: TGTGCCAGCAGCAAGACAGGGACAAACATTCAGTACTTC. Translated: CASSKTGTNIQYF.

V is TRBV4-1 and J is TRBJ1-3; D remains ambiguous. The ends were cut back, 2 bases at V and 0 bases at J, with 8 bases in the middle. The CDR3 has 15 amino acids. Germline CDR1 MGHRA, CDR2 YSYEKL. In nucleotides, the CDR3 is TGCGCCAGCAGCCAATTCGAGGGCTCTGGAAACACCATATATTTT. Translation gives CASSQFEGSGNTIYF.

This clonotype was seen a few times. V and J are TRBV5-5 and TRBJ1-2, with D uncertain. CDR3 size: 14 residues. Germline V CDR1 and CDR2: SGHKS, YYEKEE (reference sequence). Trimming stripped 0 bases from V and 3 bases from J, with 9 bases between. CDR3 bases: TGTGCCAGCAGCTTGGTCGGGTCCGACTATGGCTACACCTTC. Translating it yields CASSLVGSDYGYTF.

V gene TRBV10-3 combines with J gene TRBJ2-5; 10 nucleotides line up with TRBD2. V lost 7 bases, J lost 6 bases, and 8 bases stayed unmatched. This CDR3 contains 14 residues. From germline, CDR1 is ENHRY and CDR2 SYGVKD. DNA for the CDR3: TGTGCCATCAAAGCGGGGGGGCCGGGGAAGACCCAGTACTTC. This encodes CAIKAGGPGKTQYF.

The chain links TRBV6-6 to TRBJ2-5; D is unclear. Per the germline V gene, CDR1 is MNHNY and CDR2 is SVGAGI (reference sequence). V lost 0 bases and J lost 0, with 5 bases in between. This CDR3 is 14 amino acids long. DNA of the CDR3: TGTGCCAGCAGTTACTCGAAACACCAAGAGACCCAGTACTTC. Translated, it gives CASSYSKHQETQYF.

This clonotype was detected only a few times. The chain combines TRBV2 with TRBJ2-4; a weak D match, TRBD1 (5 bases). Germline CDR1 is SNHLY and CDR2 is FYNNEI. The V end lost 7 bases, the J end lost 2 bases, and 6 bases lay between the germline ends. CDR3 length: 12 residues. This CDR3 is CASKGTKNIQYF. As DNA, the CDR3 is TGTGCCAGCAAGGGGACCAAAAACATTCAGTACTTC.

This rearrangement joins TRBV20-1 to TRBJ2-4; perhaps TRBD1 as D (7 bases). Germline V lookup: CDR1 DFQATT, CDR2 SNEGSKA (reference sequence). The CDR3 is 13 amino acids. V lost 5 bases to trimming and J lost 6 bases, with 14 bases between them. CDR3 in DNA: TGCAGTGCTGAAGACAGGGAGGCAAACATTCAGTACTTC. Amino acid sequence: CSAEDREANIQYF.

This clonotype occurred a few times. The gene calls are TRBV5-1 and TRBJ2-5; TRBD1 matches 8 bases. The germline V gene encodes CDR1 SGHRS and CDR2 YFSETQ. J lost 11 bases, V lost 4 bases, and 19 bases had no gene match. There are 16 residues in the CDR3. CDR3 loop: CASSPISGQGSLEQYF. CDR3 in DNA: TGCGCCAGCAGCCCAATTTCTGGACAGGGATCGTTGGAGCAGTACTTC. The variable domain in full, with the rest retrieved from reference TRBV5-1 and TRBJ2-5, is KAGVTQTPRYLIKTRGQQVTLSCSPISGHRSVSWYQQTPGQGLQFLFEYFSETQRNKGNFPGRFSGRQFSNSRSEMNVSTLELGDSALYLCASSPISGQGSLEQYFGPGTRLLVL.

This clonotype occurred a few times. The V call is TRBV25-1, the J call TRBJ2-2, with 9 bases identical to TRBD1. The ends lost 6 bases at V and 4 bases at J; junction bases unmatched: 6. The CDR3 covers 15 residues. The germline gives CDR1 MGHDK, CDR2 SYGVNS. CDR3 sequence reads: CASSAGTGFTGELFF. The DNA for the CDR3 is TGTGCCAGCAGCGCCGGGACAGGGTTCACCGGGGAGCTGTTTTTT. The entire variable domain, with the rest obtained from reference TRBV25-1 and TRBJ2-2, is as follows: EADIYQTPRYLVIGTGKKITLECSQTMGHDKMYWYQQDPGMELHLIHYSYGVNSTEKGDLSSESTVSRIRTEHFPLTLESARPSHTSQYLCASSAGTGFTGELFFGEGSRLTVL.

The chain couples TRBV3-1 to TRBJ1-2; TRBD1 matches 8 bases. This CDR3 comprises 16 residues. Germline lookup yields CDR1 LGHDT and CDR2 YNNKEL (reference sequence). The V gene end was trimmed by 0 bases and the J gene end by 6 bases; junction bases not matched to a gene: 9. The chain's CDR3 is CASSQDWARGLNGYTF. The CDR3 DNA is TGTGCCAGCAGCCAAGACTGGGCCAGGGGGCTAAATGGCTACACCTTC.